This T cell receptor beta chain was profiled in a study of T cells of healthy individuals. Looked up from germline, CDR1 is MNHNS and CDR2 is SASEGT. V was clipped by 7 bases and J by 4 bases, with 11 bases between them. The CDR3 spans 14 residues. Each CDR3 protein is one row after TCRdb ran MiXCR on the 5' RACE reads. The sample has 60,000 to 80,000 distinct CDR3 sequences; around 15% are singletons. This clonotype has a handful of counts. This chain joins TRBV6-1 and TRBJ2-6; no clear D gene. The TCR originated in a human donor in good health. This CDR3 is CASIAFSGANVLTF. DNA for the CDR3: TGTGCCAGCATTGCGTTCTCCGGGGCCAACGTCCTGACTTTC.